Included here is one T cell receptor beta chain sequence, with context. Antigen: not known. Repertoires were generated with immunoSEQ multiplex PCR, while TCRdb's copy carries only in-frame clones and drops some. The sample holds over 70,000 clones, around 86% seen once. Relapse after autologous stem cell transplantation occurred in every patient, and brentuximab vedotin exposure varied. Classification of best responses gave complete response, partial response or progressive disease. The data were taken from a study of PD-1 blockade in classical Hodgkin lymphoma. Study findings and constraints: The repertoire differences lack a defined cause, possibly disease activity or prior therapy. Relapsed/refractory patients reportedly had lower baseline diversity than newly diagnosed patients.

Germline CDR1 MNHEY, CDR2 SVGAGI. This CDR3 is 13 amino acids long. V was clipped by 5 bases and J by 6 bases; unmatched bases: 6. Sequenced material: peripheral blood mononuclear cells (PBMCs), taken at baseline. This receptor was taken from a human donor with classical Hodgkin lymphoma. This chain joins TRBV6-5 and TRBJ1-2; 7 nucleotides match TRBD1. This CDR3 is CASSLTGVDGYTF. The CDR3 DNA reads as TGTGCCAGCAGTCTCACAGGGGTGGATGGCTACACCTTC.